This entry features one T cell receptor (beta chain) sequence. Antigen specificity is unknown. The identical CDR3 is also encoded by other nucleotide sequences in the sample. Germline V gene lookup returns CDR1 SQVTM and CDR2 ANQGSEA. The V and J ends lost 6 bases and 2 bases respectively, with 7 bases between them. The CDR3 runs 11 residues. The sample originates from a study of cytomegalovirus exposure and HLA in healthy donors. The PCR was carried out with 60 Vbeta primers and 13 Jbeta primers. TCRdb's copy holds only in-frame clones and misses some; the assay was immunoSEQ multiplex PCR. Of over 120,000 clones in the sample, roughly 80% were seen once. General study points: Presence/absence analyses supposed approximately even sequencing depth among donors. Cytomegalovirus association was listed for about 170 TCR beta chains. Using a false discovery rate of 0.05, a later analysis showed that roughly 16,000 TCR beta sequences were associated with HLA alleles. Within an earlier analysis, most TCR beta V segments proved productive either about 87% or about 30% of the time.

The chain links TRBV29-1 to TRBJ1-1, with D possibly matching TRBD1 (5 bases). Sequencing input: PBMCs. The TCR was taken from a woman in her 30s in good health and CMV-seronegative. CDR3 protein: CSVQGNTEAFF. DNA of the CDR3: TGCAGCGTGCAGGGCAACACTGAAGCTTTCTTT.